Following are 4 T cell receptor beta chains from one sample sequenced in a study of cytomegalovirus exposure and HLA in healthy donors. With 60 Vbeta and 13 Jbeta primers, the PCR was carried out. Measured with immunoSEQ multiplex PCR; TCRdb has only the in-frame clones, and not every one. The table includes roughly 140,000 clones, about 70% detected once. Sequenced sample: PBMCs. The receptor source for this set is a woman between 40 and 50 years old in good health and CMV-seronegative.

CDR3 sequence reads: CASSRGNLYEQYF. DNA of the CDR3: TGCGCCAGCAGCAGGGGGAATTTGTACGAGCAGTACTTC. This chain links TRBV5-1 with TRBJ2-7, with D possibly TRBD1 on 6 matching bases. Germline-derived CDR1 and CDR2 are SGHRS and YFSETQ. Trimming removed 4 bases at V and 4 bases at J, with 12 bases between. This CDR3 has 13 residues.

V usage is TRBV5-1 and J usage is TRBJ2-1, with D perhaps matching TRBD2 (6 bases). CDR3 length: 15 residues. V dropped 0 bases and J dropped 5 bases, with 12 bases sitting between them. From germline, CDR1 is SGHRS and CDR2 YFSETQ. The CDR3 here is CASSLAGREDNEQFF. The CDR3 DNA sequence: TGCGCCAGCAGCTTGGCGGGCAGGGAGGACAATGAGCAGTTCTTC. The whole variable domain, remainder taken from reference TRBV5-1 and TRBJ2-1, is KAGVTQTPRYLIKTRGQQVTLSCSPISGHRSVSWYQQTPGQGLQFLFEYFSETQRNKGNFPGRFSGRQFSNSRSEMNVSTLELGDSALYLCASSLAGREDNEQFFGPGTRLTVL.

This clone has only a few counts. CDR3 bases: TGCAGCGTTAGGCGTCAGGGGGCGGAGGGCTACACCTTC. It specifies CSVRRQGAEGYTF. The V call is TRBV29-1, the J call TRBJ1-2; 8 bases align to TRBD1. Germline V gene data show CDR1 as SQVTM and CDR2 as ANQGSEA. The junction had 10 bases not matched to a gene; V was cut back by 5 bases and J by 8 bases. The CDR3 runs 13 residues.

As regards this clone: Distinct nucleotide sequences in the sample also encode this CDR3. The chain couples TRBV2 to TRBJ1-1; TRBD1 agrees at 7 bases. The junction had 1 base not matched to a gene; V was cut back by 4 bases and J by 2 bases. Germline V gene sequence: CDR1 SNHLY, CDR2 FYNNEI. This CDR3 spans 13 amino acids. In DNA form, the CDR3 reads TGTGCCAGCAGTGGACAGGGAAACACTGAAGCTTTCTTT. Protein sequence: CASSGQGNTEAFF.